Shown below are 30 T cell receptor beta chains from a single sample sequenced in a study of blood T cell repertoires in COVID-19. TCRdb's table, derived via immunoSEQ multiplex PCR, lists solely in-frame clones and lacks some. The table lists roughly 310,000 clones, 90% of them singletons. Sequencing input: peripheral blood. These receptor sequences come from a woman in her twenties or thirties with COVID-19, enrolled during active disease.

This chain links TRBV11-2 with TRBJ1-3, with D perhaps TRBD1 (5 bases). The CDR3 has 13 residues. V was shortened by 6 bases and J by 8 bases, with 14 bases between the two germline ends. Germline V gives CDR1 SGHAT, CDR2 FQNNGV. CDR3 nucleotide sequence: TGTGCCAGCAGTTTCCAGGGTTTAGACACCATATATTTT. This sequence encodes CASSFQGLDTIYF.

The V gene is TRBV5-6, the J gene TRBJ1-1, with D uncertain. This CDR3 spans 14 amino acids. CDR1 is SGHDT, CDR2 YYEEEE, per germline. Deletions cut 0 bases from V and 3 bases from J, with 9 bases between. The CDR3 DNA is TGTGCCAGCAGCTTGGTCACCGGGGACACTGAAGCTTTCTTT. It encodes CASSLVTGDTEAFF.

This clone was recorded a few times. The chain recombines TRBV27 with TRBJ1-5, with 9 bases lining up with TRBD1. Looked up from germline, CDR1 is MNHEY and CDR2 is SMNVEV (reference sequence). This CDR3 has 12 amino acids. The CDR3 DNA sequence: TGTGCTTCATGGGGACAGGGTCAGCCCCAGCATTTT. Protein sequence: CASWGQGQPQHF.

CDR3 in amino acids: CASSQAGALYTEAFF. DNA for the CDR3: TGTGCCAGCAGCCAAGCAGGGGCTTTGTACACTGAAGCTTTCTTT. This chain uses TRBV5-4 with TRBJ1-1; D possibly corresponds to TRBD1 (6 bases). This CDR3 is 15 amino acids long. CDR1 is SGHNT, CDR2 YYREEE, per germline (reference sequence). V lost 4 bases, J lost 3 bases, and 16 bases lay in between.

This clone was seen repeatedly, ten times or more. The CDR3, as DNA: TGTGCCAGCAGCTTGTCTTCAGGGTATAATTCACCCCTCCACTTT. It translates to CASSLSSGYNSPLHF. This chain connects TRBV5-5 to TRBJ1-6; maybe TRBD1 (5 bases). Per germline, CDR1 SGHKS and CDR2 YYEKEE (reference sequence). The CDR3 has 15 amino acids. The V and J ends lost 1 base and 4 bases respectively, with 9 bases between them.

The chain has TRBV19 and TRBJ1-1; D is uncertain. V was pared by 2 bases and J by 0 bases, with 7 bases between. The CDR3 has 14 residues. The germline V gene encodes CDR1 LNHDA and CDR2 SQIVND (reference sequence). The CDR3 region has the DNA TGTGCCAGTAGTATAACACATATGAACACTGAAGCTTTCTTT. Amino acids: CASSITHMNTEAFF. The whole variable domain, filled in from reference TRBV19 and TRBJ1-1, reads DGGITQSPKYLFRKEGQNVTLSCEQNLNHDAMYWYRQDPGQGLRLIYYSQIVNDFQKGDIAEGYSVSREKKESFPLTVTSAQKNPTAFYLCASSITHMNTEAFFGQGTRLTVV.

The chain is built from TRBV30 and TRBJ1-5; D not resolved. From germline, CDR1 is GTSNPN and CDR2 SVGIG (reference sequence). The CDR3 spans 13 residues. Trimming left V 0 bases short and J 1 base short, with 4 bases between. CDR3 coding DNA: TGTGCCTGGAGTGTTCAGAGCAATCAGCCCCAGCATTTT. It codes for CAWSVQSNQPQHF.

Here the CDR3 DNA reads TGTGCCAGTAGTCCTCTAGCGGGAACCGACACCGGGGAGCTGTTTTTT. This gives the protein CASSPLAGTDTGELFF. V is TRBV19 and J is TRBJ2-2, with 9 nucleotides matching TRBD2. This CDR3 has 16 amino acids. After removal of 5 bases from V and 3 bases from J, the junction contained 7 bases not matched to a gene. CDR1 LNHDA and CDR2 SQIVND come from the germline V gene (reference sequence).

The rearrangement links TRBV9 to TRBJ2-1, with 8 positions matching TRBD2. Germline-derived CDR1 and CDR2 are SGDLS and YYNGEE. Losses at the gene ends were 0 bases for V and 9 bases for J; bases not matched to a gene: 2. The CDR3 has 13 amino acids. In DNA, the CDR3 is TGTGCCAGCAGCGTAGGAGCGGGAGTTGAGCAGTTCTTC. Protein: CASSVGAGVEQFF.

The chain couples TRBV25-1 to TRBJ1-2, with TRBD1 matching over 7 bases. Germline assignment: CDR1 MGHDK and CDR2 SYGVNS. With V trimmed by 6 bases and J by 4 bases, 11 bases remained unmatched. The CDR3 spans 15 residues. Here the CDR3 reads CASSENRGVFYGYTF. The CDR3 DNA sequence: TGTGCCAGCAGCGAAAACAGGGGAGTTTTCTATGGCTACACCTTC.

The chain carries TRBV2 and TRBJ1-2; TRBD1 is a possible D gene (5 bases). Trimming cost V 7 bases and J 2 bases, with 17 bases left between them. The CDR3 length is 15 residues. Germline-derived CDR1 and CDR2 are SNHLY and FYNNEI. CDR3 coding DNA: TGTGCCAGCATCCAACAGGCCCTAGGGAACTATGGCTACACCTTC. It codes for CASIQQALGNYGYTF.

The J gene is TRBJ1-5, the V gene TRBV18; D gene ambiguous. Deletions cut 2 bases from V and 7 bases from J, with 12 bases between. This CDR3 spans 14 amino acids. The germline gives CDR1 KGHSH, CDR2 LQKENI. The DNA for the CDR3 is TGTGCCAGCTCACCAAAGGAGTCCGGGCAGCCCCAGCATTTT. It codes for CASSPKESGQPQHF.

This chain joins TRBV28 and TRBJ2-6, with D possibly matching TRBD1 (6 bases). Germline loops: CDR1 MDHEN, CDR2 SYDVKM. Between the trimmed V and J ends, which lost 1 base and 0 bases, there was a span of 10 bases. There are 17 residues in the CDR3. The chain's CDR3 is CASSLSGQFSGANVLTF. CDR3 bases: TGTGCCAGCAGTTTATCCGGACAGTTCTCTGGGGCCAACGTCCTGACTTTC.

The V gene is TRBV5-1, the J gene TRBJ2-7, with D possibly matching TRBD1 (6 bases). Germline CDR1 and CDR2: SGHRS and YFSETQ. Between the trimmed V and J ends, which lost 7 bases and 3 bases, there was a span of 17 bases. CDR3 length: 14 residues. This CDR3 reads CASGGGQGLYEQYF. CDR3 coding DNA: TGCGCCAGCGGTGGTGGGCAGGGGCTCTACGAGCAGTACTTC.

V is TRBV28 and J is TRBJ2-7; TRBD2 aligns across 7 bases. Germline CDR1 is MDHEN and CDR2 is SYDVKM. Losses at the gene ends were 6 bases for V and 6 bases for J; bases not matched to a gene: 17. This CDR3 contains 16 residues. This CDR3 reads CASRIPLAGAVGEQYF. CDR3 in DNA: TGTGCCAGCAGGATTCCCCTCGCGGGAGCAGTCGGCGAGCAGTACTTC. Using reference TRBV28 and TRBJ2-7 for the parts outside the CDR3, the full variable domain is DVKVTQSSRYLVKRTGEKVFLECVQDMDHENMFWYRQDPGLGLRLIYFSYDVKMKEKGDIPEGYSVSREKKERFSLILESASTNQTSMYLCASRIPLAGAVGEQYFGPGTRLTVT.

The CDR3 here is CASSQDFQGTSYNSPLHF. In DNA form, the CDR3 reads TGCGCCAGCAGCCAAGACTTTCAGGGGACCTCCTATAATTCACCCCTCCACTTT. The rearrangement uses TRBV4-1 and TRBJ1-6, with D perhaps TRBD1 (6 bases). CDR1 MGHRA and CDR2 YSYEKL come from the germline V gene. This CDR3 contains 18 residues. V was cut by 0 bases and J by 0 bases, with 12 bases left in between.

The chain links TRBV3-1 (or the pseudogene TRBV3-2) to TRBJ1-4; the D gene is possibly TRBD1 (6 bases). This CDR3 region has 16 residues. The germline gives CDR1 LGHDT, CDR2 YNNKEL (reference sequence). V gave up 1 base and J gave up 8 bases, with 17 bases separating them. CDR3 loop: CASSQALPGEGEKLFF. The CDR3 nucleotides read TGTGCCAGCAGCCAAGCGTTACCAGGGGAGGGCGAAAAACTGTTTTTT.

The V and J genes are TRBV5-5 and TRBJ2-7; TRBD1 agrees at 7 bases. Germline loops: CDR1 SGHKS, CDR2 YYEKEE (reference sequence). Trimming at V came to 3 bases and at J to 4 bases, leaving 7 bases not matched to a gene. CDR3 length equals 14 residues. The CDR3, as DNA: TGTGCCAGCAGCTCGGGACAGAGTTTATACGAGCAGTACTTC. Residues: CASSSGQSLYEQYF.

The rearrangement links TRBV7-9 to TRBJ2-1; 7 positions agree with TRBD2. CDR3 length equals 12 residues. Germline loops: CDR1 SEHNR, CDR2 FQNEAQ (reference sequence). V shed 5 bases, J shed 9 bases, and the junction held 4 bases outside the gene matches. CDR3 nucleotide sequence: TGTGCCAGCAGCCGTCTAGCGGTTGAGCAGTTCTTC. It codes for CASSRLAVEQFF. Together with reference TRBV7-9 and TRBJ2-1, the CDR3 gives the full variable domain: DTGVSQNPRHKITKRGQNVTFRCDPISEHNRLYWYRQTLGQGPEFLTYFQNEAQLEKSRLLSDRFSAERPKGSFSTLEIQRTEQGDSAMYLCASSRLAVEQFFGPGTRLTVL.

The gene calls are TRBV10-3 and TRBJ2-2; 8 bases are shared with TRBD2. V dropped 0 bases and J dropped 0; count of bases not matched to a gene: 3. CDR1 ENHRY and CDR2 SYGVKD come from the germline V gene. The CDR3 spans 17 residues. CDR3 protein: CAISESAGVANTGELFF. CDR3 nucleotides: TGTGCCATCAGTGAGTCAGCGGGAGTCGCGAACACCGGGGAGCTGTTTTTT.

The CDR3 sequence is CATRDRNYGYTF. CDR3 coding DNA: TGTGCCACCCGGGACAGGAACTATGGCTACACCTTC. The chain carries TRBV15 and TRBJ1-2; TRBD1 aligns across 8 bases. CDR1 is LNHNV and CDR2 is YYDKDF in the germline V gene (reference sequence). The ends lost 8 bases at V and 2 bases at J; junction bases unmatched: 1. This CDR3 comprises 12 residues.

The chain is built from TRBV19 and TRBJ1-2; 7 bases map to TRBD1. V gave up 3 bases and J gave up 8 bases; unmatched junction bases: 9. CDR1 is LNHDA, CDR2 SQIVND, per germline (reference sequence). The CDR3 spans 14 residues. The CDR3 coding sequence is TGTGCCAGTAGTATCAGGGGGACGGGATACGGCTACACCTTC. This sequence encodes CASSIRGTGYGYTF.

The chain recombines TRBV29-1 with TRBJ1-2; TRBD1 might be the D (6 bases). The CDR3 is 13 residues long. The V and J ends lost 6 bases and 4 bases respectively, with 15 bases between them. Germline V gene lookup returns CDR1 SQVTM and CDR2 ANQGSEA. CDR3 coding DNA: TGCAGCGTGGGGGGGCAACTAGCCTATGGCTACACCTTC. Translated: CSVGGQLAYGYTF.

The chain uses TRBV6-4 and TRBJ2-3; 7 nucleotides agree with TRBD2. V was pared by 4 bases and J by 3 bases, with 4 bases of the junction left unmatched. The CDR3 is 14 amino acids. Germline V gene lookup returns CDR1 MRHNA and CDR2 SNTAGT. The CDR3 loop is CASSVVGGTDTQYF. The CDR3 DNA reads TGTGCCAGCAGTGTCGTGGGAGGGACAGATACGCAGTATTTT.

The rearrangement joins TRBV30 to TRBJ1-5; D not certain. CDR1 is GTSNPN and CDR2 is SVGIG in the germline V gene (reference sequence). The CDR3 totals 12 residues. Trimming took off 0 bases at V and 6 bases at J, with 6 bases between the two ends. In DNA, the CDR3 is TGTGCCTGGAGTGTACGAGGTCAGCCCCAGCATTTT. Its protein is CAWSVRGQPQHF.

This chain links TRBV7-8 with TRBJ2-2; 9 bases agree with TRBD1. Trimming cost V 3 bases and J 0 bases; bases outside gene matches: 2. The length of the CDR3 is 16 residues. CDR1 is SGHVS and CDR2 is FQNEAQ in the germline V gene. CDR3 loop: CASSLGDRANTGELFF. The DNA of the CDR3 is TGTGCCAGCAGCTTGGGGGACAGGGCGAACACCGGGGAGCTGTTTTTT.

The rearrangement links TRBV6-5 to TRBJ2-5, with 8 bases fitting TRBD2. This CDR3 is 15 amino acids long. The ends lost 6 bases at V and 9 bases at J; junction bases unmatched: 15. Looked up from germline, CDR1 is MNHEY and CDR2 is SVGAGI. The CDR3 DNA follows: TGTGCCAGCAGCGAGGCCCGCGGAACGGGAGGGCCCCAGTACTTC. Translating it yields CASSEARGTGGPQYF.

The V gene is TRBV19, the J gene TRBJ2-6; D call uncertain. This CDR3 spans 13 amino acids. Deletions cut 7 bases from V and 0 bases from J, with 4 bases between. Germline V gene sequence: CDR1 LNHDA, CDR2 SQIVND (reference sequence). The CDR3 is CASTGSGANVLTF. In DNA form, the CDR3 reads TGTGCCAGTACAGGCTCTGGGGCCAACGTCCTGACTTTC.

The gene calls are TRBV18 and TRBJ2-1; the match to TRBD2 covers 12 bases. Trimming cost V 2 bases and J 6 bases; bases outside gene matches: 5. The germline V gene encodes CDR1 KGHSH and CDR2 LQKENI. The CDR3 covers 16 residues. This chain's CDR3 is CASSPALAGGPNEQFF. DNA of the CDR3: TGTGCCAGCTCACCAGCCCTAGCGGGAGGGCCCAATGAGCAGTTCTTC.

This clone was observed a handful of times. The V gene is TRBV15, the J gene TRBJ1-3; D is unclear. Germline-derived CDR1 and CDR2 are LNHNV and YYDKDF (reference sequence). The CDR3 is 17 residues long. V dropped 0 bases and J dropped 2 bases, with 14 bases sitting between them. CDR3 amino acids: CATSRDSLRVTGNTIYF. The CDR3, as DNA: TGTGCCACCAGCAGAGATTCCCTCCGGGTTACTGGAAACACCATATATTTT. The complete variable domain, with remaining parts taken from reference TRBV15 and TRBJ1-3, reads DAMVIQNPRYQVTQFGKPVTLSCSQTLNHNVMYWYQQKSSQAPKLLFHYYDKDFNNEADTPDNFQSRRPNTSFCFLDIRSPGLGDTAMYLCATSRDSLRVTGNTIYFGEGSWLTVV.